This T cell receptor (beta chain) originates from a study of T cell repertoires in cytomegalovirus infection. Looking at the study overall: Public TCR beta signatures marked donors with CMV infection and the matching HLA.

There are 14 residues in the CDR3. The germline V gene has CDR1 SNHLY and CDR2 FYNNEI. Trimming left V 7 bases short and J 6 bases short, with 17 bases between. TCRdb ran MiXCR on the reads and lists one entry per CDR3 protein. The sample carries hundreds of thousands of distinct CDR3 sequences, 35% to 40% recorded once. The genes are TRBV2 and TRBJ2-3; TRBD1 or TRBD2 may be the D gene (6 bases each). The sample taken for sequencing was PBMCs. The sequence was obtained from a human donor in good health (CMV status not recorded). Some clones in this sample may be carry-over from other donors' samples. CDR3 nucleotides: TGTGCCAGCAACTACGGGGGCCCCGCCGATACGCAGTATTTT. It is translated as CASNYGGPADTQYF.